This T cell receptor (beta chain) was retrieved from a study of T cells in Graves' hyperthyroidism and ophthalmopathy. About the research overall: Peripheral blood specimens were obtained at initial diagnosis, prior to any treatment.

Study-level points and caveats: Model output signaled ophthalmopathy a median roughly 6 months ahead of onset. Separation of ophthalmopathy from stable hyperthyroidism was achieved by a 13 V-J model.

Researchers amplified the TCR beta CDR3 regions from RNA transcripts. First-round RT-PCR with HTBI primers amplified the TCR CDR3 region. TCRdb reanalysed the multiplex PCR reads using MiXCR and keeps one entry per CDR3 protein. Here the sample spans hundreds of thousands of distinct CDR3 sequences, 15% to 19% being singletons. This clonotype was seen many times. Its specificity is not known. The CDR3 loop spans 14 amino acids. Trimming removed 6 bases at V and 3 bases at J, with 15 bases between. Germline values: CDR1 MNHNS, CDR2 SASEGT. Cells are PBMCs isolated from about 10 ml of fresh blood. The J gene is TRBJ2-7, the V gene TRBV6-1; maybe TRBD2 (5 bases). Sequencing used blood. This sequence was found in a woman aged 18-29 years with Graves' hyperthyroidism. DNA for the CDR3: TGTGCCAGCAGCCCAAGGGAGTACGGCTACGAGCAGTACTTC. It specifies CASSPREYGYEQYF.